This entry lists 27 T cell receptor beta chains sequenced from one sample in a study of Ad26.COV2.S vaccination and SARS-CoV-2 variants. Treatment specified: 15 to 20 received Ad26.COV2.S at low or high dose, single or two shots; 5 received placebo; per-sample allocation not given. The samples date from day 63 after the first vaccine or placebo injection. This table comes from immunoSEQ multiplex PCR, and its TCRdb copy is limited to in-frame clones, with some not included. Found here are fewer than 500,000 clones, less than 95% of them singletons; the top ten hold around 4.5%. The sequenced sample was peripheral blood, obtained in a trial of Ad26.COV2.S vaccine versus placebo. These TCRs come from a person between 18 and 59 years old who received the Ad26.COV2.S COVID-19 vaccine or a placebo.

The chain is built from TRBV6-4 and TRBJ2-1; 8 bases fit TRBD2. The CDR3 length is 14 residues. V lost 5 bases and J lost 6; bases outside the gene matches: 6. Germline V gene lookup returns CDR1 MRHNA and CDR2 SNTAGT. The chain's CDR3 is CASSPGLVGNEQFF. The CDR3 DNA sequence: TGTGCCAGCAGTCCGGGACTAGTCGGCAATGAGCAGTTCTTC.

The V and J genes are TRBV7-9 and TRBJ2-6; TRBD1 matches at 7 bases. With 5 bases clipped from V and 0 bases from J, the junction kept 10 bases outside the gene matches. Per germline, CDR1 SEHNR and CDR2 FQNEAQ (reference sequence). There are 18 residues in the CDR3. In nucleotides, the CDR3 is TGTGCCAGCAGCCCCCGACAGGGTGGAAGCTCTGGGGCCAACGTCCTGACTTTC. Protein product: CASSPRQGGSSGANVLTF.

V gene TRBV3-1 (or the pseudogene TRBV3-2) combines with J gene TRBJ2-1, with 13 bases lining up with TRBD2. The CDR3 sequence is 19 residues long. Germline V CDR1 and CDR2: LGHDT, YNNKEL (reference sequence). V lost 4 bases to trimming and J lost 5 bases; unmatched junction nucleotides: 14. In DNA, the CDR3 is TGTGCCAGCAGCCCCGACCGCCTCCCGACTAGCGGGAGGAACAATGAGCAGTTCTTC. Amino acid sequence: CASSPDRLPTSGRNNEQFF.

The rearrangement uses TRBV5-1 and TRBJ2-1, with 11 bases aligning to TRBD2. The CDR3 is 16 residues long. The V segment lost 4 bases and the J segment 4 bases; nucleotides outside the gene matches: 7. The germline gives CDR1 SGHRS, CDR2 YFSETQ. CDR3 DNA sequence: TGCGCCAGCAGCATATCCGGGACTAGCGGTTACAATGAGCAGTTCTTC. This translates into CASSISGTSGYNEQFF.

The chain is built from TRBV19 and TRBJ2-1; D remains ambiguous. From germline, CDR1 is LNHDA and CDR2 SQIVND (reference sequence). Trimming shortened V by 4 bases and J by 6 bases, and 10 bases separated the two germline ends. The CDR3 contains 13 residues. The CDR3 DNA follows: TGTGCCAGTAGTAGGCAACTCCTCAATGAGCAGTTCTTC. It translates to CASSRQLLNEQFF. The full variable domain, rest sourced from reference TRBV19 and TRBJ2-1, is DGGITQSPKYLFRKEGQNVTLSCEQNLNHDAMYWYRQDPGQGLRLIYYSQIVNDFQKGDIAEGYSVSREKKESFPLTVTSAQKNPTAFYLCASSRQLLNEQFFGPGTRLTVL.

V gene TRBV6-1 combines with J gene TRBJ1-6, with no clear D. Trimming took off 2 bases at V and 4 bases at J, with 9 bases between the two ends. From germline, CDR1 is MNHNS and CDR2 SASEGT. The CDR3 contains 15 residues. This CDR3 reads CASSERAVYNSPLHF. CDR3 bases: TGTGCCAGCAGTGAAAGAGCAGTATATAATTCACCCCTCCACTTT.

This clone is a singleton in its sample. The genes are TRBV5-1 and TRBJ1-2; D not certain. The V gene lost 5 bases and the J gene lost 1 base, with 15 bases spanning the gap. This CDR3 has 15 amino acids. Germline lookup yields CDR1 SGHRS and CDR2 YFSETQ. CDR3 in amino acids: CASRIAAQDNYGYTF. The CDR3 DNA reads TGCGCCAGCAGAATAGCGGCACAAGATAACTATGGCTACACCTTC.

The chain uses TRBV20-1 and TRBJ2-7, with 10 bases fitting TRBD2. With 6 bases clipped from V and 2 bases from J, the junction kept 10 bases outside the gene matches. The CDR3 is made up of 15 amino acids. Germline CDR1 DFQATT, CDR2 SNEGSKA (reference sequence). CDR3 amino acids: CSASVIAGGTYEQYF. DNA of the CDR3: TGCAGTGCCAGTGTAATAGCGGGAGGCACCTACGAGCAGTACTTC.

The chain uses TRBV11-2 and TRBJ2-1, with 9 bases matching TRBD2. The CDR3 is 18 residues long. Germline loops: CDR1 SGHAT, CDR2 FQNNGV. The J segment lost 0 bases and the V segment lost 5 bases, leaving 11 bases of the junction unmatched. CDR3 region: CASSPGLAGHSSYNEQFF. The CDR3 DNA reads as TGTGCCAGCAGCCCCGGTCTAGCGGGGCATAGCTCCTACAATGAGCAGTTCTTC.

This chain connects TRBV29-1 to TRBJ1-2; no clear D. The CDR3 contains 11 residues. The V and J ends lost 5 bases and 4 bases respectively, with 8 bases between them. Germline CDR1 is SQVTM and CDR2 is ANQGSEA. CDR3 protein: CSVQFRYGYTF. As DNA, the CDR3 is TGCAGCGTTCAATTTCGCTATGGCTACACCTTC.

This clone was seen more than once but under ten times. The chain recombines TRBV25-1 with TRBJ1-2; D gene ambiguous. Germline lookup yields CDR1 MGHDK and CDR2 SYGVNS. V was shortened by 8 bases and J by 6 bases, with 7 bases between the two germline ends. The CDR3 spans 10 residues. The CDR3 protein is CASYRNGYTF. CDR3 nucleotide sequence: TGTGCCAGCTACCGGAATGGCTACACCTTC.

This clone was found a few times. The germline gene is not matched at one end of the junction; a read error may be the cause. The J gene is TRBJ2-2, the V gene TRBV6-1; D is perhaps TRBD2 (5 bases). Germline assignment: CDR1 MNHNS and CDR2 SASEGT. The CDR3 contains 13 residues. This CDR3 is CASREAAPGELFF. Here the CDR3 DNA reads TGTGCCAGCAGAGAAGCGGCGCCCGGGGAGCTGTTTTTT.

The CDR3 coding sequence is TGTGCCATCTCCGGGCTAGCAACGGGCACCGGGGAGCTGTTTTTT. Residues: CAISGLATGTGELFF. The chain couples TRBV10-3 to TRBJ2-2, with a tentative D call TRBD2 (5 bases). The CDR3 covers 15 residues. Trimming shortened V by 8 bases and J by 4 bases, and 17 bases separated the two germline ends. Per germline, CDR1 ENHRY and CDR2 SYGVKD.

V is TRBV29-1 and J is TRBJ2-7, with 9 positions matching TRBD1. The germline V gene has CDR1 SQVTM and CDR2 ANQGSEA. V gave up 8 bases and J gave up 6 bases; unmatched junction bases: 8. The CDR3 loop spans 12 amino acids. This chain's CDR3 is CSIWDRAFEQYF. The CDR3, as DNA: TGCAGCATTTGGGACAGGGCTTTCGAGCAGTACTTC.

The rearrangement joins TRBV28 to TRBJ2-7; D might be TRBD1 (5 bases). Trimming removed 5 bases from V and 3 bases from J, with 14 bases in between. This CDR3 region has 14 residues. The germline CDR1 and CDR2 sequences are MDHEN and SYDVKM. This CDR3 reads CASSPPPQDYEQYF. In nucleotides, the CDR3 is TGTGCCAGCAGTCCCCCCCCACAGGACTACGAGCAGTACTTC. The full variable domain, its missing parts supplied by reference TRBV28 and TRBJ2-7, is DVKVTQSSRYLVKRTGEKVFLECVQDMDHENMFWYRQDPGLGLRLIYFSYDVKMKEKGDIPEGYSVSREKKERFSLILESASTNQTSMYLCASSPPPQDYEQYFGPGTRLTVT.

V gene TRBV3-1 (or the pseudogene TRBV3-2) combines with J gene TRBJ2-4; a weak D match, TRBD2 (6 bases). V lost 1 base and J lost 0, with 10 bases in between. Germline V gives CDR1 LGHDT, CDR2 YNNKEL (reference sequence). The CDR3 is 16 residues long. The CDR3 reads CASSQGQGLAKNIQYF. In DNA form, the CDR3 reads TGTGCCAGCAGCCAAGGGCAGGGACTAGCCAAAAACATTCAGTACTTC.

The V and J genes are TRBV14 and TRBJ2-7; D gene ambiguous. CDR3 length: 11 amino acids. V lost 1 base and J 6 bases, leaving 4 bases between the germline ends. Germline CDR1 SGHDN, CDR2 FVKESK. CDR3 in amino acids: CASSQGAEQYF. The CDR3 DNA follows: TGTGCCAGCAGCCAAGGGGCCGAGCAGTACTTC.

The J gene is TRBJ2-3, the V gene TRBV5-4; D ambiguous. The length of the CDR3 is 14 residues. Germline loops: CDR1 SGHNT, CDR2 YYREEE (reference sequence). V lost 0 bases and J lost 0, with 5 bases in between. The CDR3 region is CASSLVTSTDTQYF. The CDR3 DNA follows: TGTGCCAGCAGCTTGGTCACTAGCACAGATACGCAGTATTTT.

CDR3 nucleotides: TGTGCCAGCAGTTACTCGGGACAGCAGAGTGGCATTCAGTACTTC. The encoded protein is CASSYSGQQSGIQYF. The chain links TRBV6-5 to TRBJ2-4, with 7 nucleotides matching TRBD1. Germline V CDR1 and CDR2: MNHEY, SVGAGI. The trim removed 0 bases at V and 9 bases at J, leaving 8 bases unmatched. This CDR3 is built from 15 residues.

The V call is TRBV6-1, the J call TRBJ1-5; D remains ambiguous. CDR3 length: 17 residues. V dropped 8 bases and J dropped 0 bases, with 20 bases sitting between them. CDR1 MNHNS and CDR2 SASEGT come from the germline V gene. Here the CDR3 reads CASGEGRDGNSNQPQHF. DNA for the CDR3: TGTGCCAGCGGGGAAGGGAGGGATGGTAATAGCAATCAGCCCCAGCATTTT.

This CDR3 reads CASSRNGMGANTGELFF. The CDR3 DNA follows: TGCGCCAGCAGCCGCAACGGGATGGGGGCGAACACCGGGGAGCTGTTTTTT. The gene calls are TRBV5-1 and TRBJ2-2; D could derive from TRBD1 or TRBD2 (5 bases each). The CDR3 is made up of 17 amino acids. Trimming pared 4 bases from V and 0 bases from J, leaving 16 bases between. Germline CDR1 SGHRS, CDR2 YFSETQ.

The chain is built from TRBV7-6 and TRBJ1-1; perhaps TRBD1 as D (6 bases). The ends were cut back, 5 bases at V and 6 bases at J, with 19 bases in the middle. CDR3 length equals 15 residues. Germline CDR1 SGHVS, CDR2 FNYEAQ. For the CDR3, the DNA is TGTGCCAGCAGCCCAGACAGAGGGGGGAGGGCTGAAGCTTTCTTT. Translated: CASSPDRGGRAEAFF.

The table lists this clone with a count of one. This rearrangement joins TRBV6-1 to TRBJ1-2; possible D gene TRBD1, 5 bases. CDR3 size: 13 residues. The germline gives CDR1 MNHNS, CDR2 SASEGT. Trimming left V 6 bases short and J 5 bases short, with 13 bases between. The chain's CDR3 is CASSSQGLYGYTF. The CDR3 nucleotides read TGTGCCAGCAGCTCCCAGGGCCTGTATGGCTACACCTTC.

V and J are TRBV19 and TRBJ1-3, with D maybe TRBD1 (5 bases). V was trimmed by 5 bases and J by 0 bases, leaving 11 bases between them. In germline, CDR1 is LNHDA, CDR2 SQIVND (reference sequence). The CDR3 runs 15 residues. CDR3 nucleotides: TGTGCCAGTAGTTCCGGGGCCCCCTCTGGAAACACCATATATTTT. Protein sequence: CASSSGAPSGNTIYF.

This clone has only one observation. This sequence joins TRBV7-8 and TRBJ2-7; TRBD1 aligns across 10 bases. This CDR3 comprises 15 residues. The J segment lost 3 bases and the V segment lost 3 bases, leaving 5 bases of the junction unmatched. From germline, CDR1 is SGHVS and CDR2 FQNEAQ. The CDR3 DNA follows: TGTGCCAGCAGCTTGGCGACAGGGGGCGGCTACGAGCAGTACTTC. It yields the protein CASSLATGGGYEQYF. Full variable domain (rest looked up from reference TRBV7-8 and TRBJ2-7): GAGVSQSPRYKVAKRGQDVALRCDPISGHVSLFWYQQALGQGPEFLTYFQNEAQLDKSGLPSDRFFAERPEGSVSTLKIQRTQQEDSAVYLCASSLATGGGYEQYFGPGTRLTVT.

V gene TRBV6-4 combines with J gene TRBJ1-5; the D is unclear. Looked up from germline, CDR1 is MRHNA and CDR2 is SNTAGT. CDR3 size: 13 residues. V was cut by 8 bases and J by 3 bases, with 11 bases left in between. CDR3 residues: CASGTSINQPQHF. The CDR3 DNA is TGTGCCAGCGGAACAAGTATCAATCAGCCCCAGCATTTT.

This rearrangement joins TRBV27 to TRBJ2-7; D possibly matches TRBD1 or TRBD2 (5 bases each). V lost 0 bases and J 0 bases, leaving 15 bases between the germline ends. The CDR3 length is 17 residues. The germline V gene encodes CDR1 MNHEY and CDR2 SMNVEV (reference sequence). The CDR3 protein is CASSLSGEPPRSYEQYF. CDR3 coding DNA: TGTGCCAGCAGTTTATCGGGGGAGCCGCCCCGCTCCTACGAGCAGTACTTC.